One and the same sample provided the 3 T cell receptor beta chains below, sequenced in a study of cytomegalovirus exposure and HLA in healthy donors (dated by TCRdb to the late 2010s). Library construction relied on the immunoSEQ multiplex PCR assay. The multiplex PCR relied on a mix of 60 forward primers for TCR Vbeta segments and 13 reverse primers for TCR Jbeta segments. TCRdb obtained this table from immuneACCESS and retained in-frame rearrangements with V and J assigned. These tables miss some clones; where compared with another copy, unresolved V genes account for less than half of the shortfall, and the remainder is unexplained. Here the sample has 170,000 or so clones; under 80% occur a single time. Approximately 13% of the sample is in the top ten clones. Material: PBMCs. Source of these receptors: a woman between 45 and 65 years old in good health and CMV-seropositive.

CDR3: CAWSDQTGANYGYTF. CDR3 coding DNA: TGTGCCTGGAGTGACCAGACAGGGGCTAACTATGGCTACACCTTC. This chain uses TRBV30 with TRBJ1-2; 8 positions agree with TRBD1. There are 15 residues in the CDR3. From germline, CDR1 is GTSNPN and CDR2 SVGIG (reference sequence). V lost 1 base to trimming and J lost 0 bases; unmatched junction nucleotides: 4. Full variable domain (rest looked up from reference TRBV30 and TRBJ1-2): SQTIHQWPATLVQPVGSPLSLECTVEGTSNPNLYWYRQAAGRGLQLLFYSVGIGQISSEVPQNLSASRPQDRQFILSSKKLLLSDSGFYLCAWSDQTGANYGYTFGSGTRLTVV.

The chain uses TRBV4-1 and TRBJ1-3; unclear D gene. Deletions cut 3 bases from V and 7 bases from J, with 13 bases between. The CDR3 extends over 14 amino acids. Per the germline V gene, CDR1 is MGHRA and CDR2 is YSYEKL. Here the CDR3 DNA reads TGCGCCAGCAGCCACCCAACCGGGGTCAACACCATATATTTT. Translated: CASSHPTGVNTIYF.

CDR3 in amino acids: CASSERGGGANEQFF. In nucleotides, the CDR3 is TGTGCCAGCAGTGAACGGGGCGGGGGGGCCAATGAGCAGTTCTTC. The chain links TRBV2 to TRBJ2-1; the match to TRBD2 covers 9 bases. This CDR3 is 15 amino acids long. Germline V gene lookup returns CDR1 SNHLY and CDR2 FYNNEI. The V and J ends lost 2 bases and 6 bases, in that order; junction bases with no gene match: 5.